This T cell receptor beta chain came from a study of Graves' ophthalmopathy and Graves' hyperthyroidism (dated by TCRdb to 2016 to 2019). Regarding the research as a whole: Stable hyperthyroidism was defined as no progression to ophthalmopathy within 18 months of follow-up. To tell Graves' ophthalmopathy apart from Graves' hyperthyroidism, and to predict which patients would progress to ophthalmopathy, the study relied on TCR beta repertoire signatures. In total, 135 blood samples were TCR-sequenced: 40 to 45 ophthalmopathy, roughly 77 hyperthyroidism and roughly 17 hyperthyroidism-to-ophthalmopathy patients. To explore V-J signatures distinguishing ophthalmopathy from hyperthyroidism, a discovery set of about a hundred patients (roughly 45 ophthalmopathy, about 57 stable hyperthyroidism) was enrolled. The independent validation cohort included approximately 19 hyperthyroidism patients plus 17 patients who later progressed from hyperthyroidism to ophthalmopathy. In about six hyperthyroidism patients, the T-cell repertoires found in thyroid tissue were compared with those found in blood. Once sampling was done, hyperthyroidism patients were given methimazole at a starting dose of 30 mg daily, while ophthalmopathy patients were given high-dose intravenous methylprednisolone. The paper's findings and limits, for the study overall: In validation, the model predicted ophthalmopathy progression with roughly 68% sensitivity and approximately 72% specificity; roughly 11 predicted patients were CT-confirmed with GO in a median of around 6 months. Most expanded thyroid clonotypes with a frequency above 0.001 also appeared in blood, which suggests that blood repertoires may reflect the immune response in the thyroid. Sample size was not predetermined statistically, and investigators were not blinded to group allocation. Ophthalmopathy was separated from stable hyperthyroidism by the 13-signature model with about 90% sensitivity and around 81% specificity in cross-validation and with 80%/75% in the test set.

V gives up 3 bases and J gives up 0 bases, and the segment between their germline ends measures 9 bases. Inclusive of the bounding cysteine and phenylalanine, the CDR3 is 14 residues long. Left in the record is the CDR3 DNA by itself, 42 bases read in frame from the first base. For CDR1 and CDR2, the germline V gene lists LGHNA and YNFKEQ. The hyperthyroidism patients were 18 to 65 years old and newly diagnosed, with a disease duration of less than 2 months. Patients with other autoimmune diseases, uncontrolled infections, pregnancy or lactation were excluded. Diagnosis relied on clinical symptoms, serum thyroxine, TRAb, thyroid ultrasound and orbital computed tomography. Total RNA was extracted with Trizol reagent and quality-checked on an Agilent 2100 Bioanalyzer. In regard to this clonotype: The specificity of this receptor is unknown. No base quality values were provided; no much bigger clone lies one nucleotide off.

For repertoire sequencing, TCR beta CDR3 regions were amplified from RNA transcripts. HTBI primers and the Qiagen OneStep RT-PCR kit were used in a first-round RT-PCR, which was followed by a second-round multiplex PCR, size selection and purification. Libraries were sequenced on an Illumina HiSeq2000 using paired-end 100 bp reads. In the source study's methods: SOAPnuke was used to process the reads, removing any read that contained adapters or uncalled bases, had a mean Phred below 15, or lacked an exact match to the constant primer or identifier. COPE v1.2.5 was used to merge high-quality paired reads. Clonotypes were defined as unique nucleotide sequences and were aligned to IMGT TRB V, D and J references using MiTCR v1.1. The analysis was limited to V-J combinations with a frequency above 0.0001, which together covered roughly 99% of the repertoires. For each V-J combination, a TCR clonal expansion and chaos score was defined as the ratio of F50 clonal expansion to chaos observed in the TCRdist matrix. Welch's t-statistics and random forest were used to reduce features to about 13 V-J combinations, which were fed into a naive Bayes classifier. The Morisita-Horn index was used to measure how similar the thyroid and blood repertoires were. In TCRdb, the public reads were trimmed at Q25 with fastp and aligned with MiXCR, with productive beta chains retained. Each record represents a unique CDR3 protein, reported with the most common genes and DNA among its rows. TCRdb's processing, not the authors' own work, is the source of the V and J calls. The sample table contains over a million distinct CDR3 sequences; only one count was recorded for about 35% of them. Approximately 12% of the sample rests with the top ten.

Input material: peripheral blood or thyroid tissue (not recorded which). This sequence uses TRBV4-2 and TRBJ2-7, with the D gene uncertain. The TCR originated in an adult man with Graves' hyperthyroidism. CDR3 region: CASSQKESSYEQYF. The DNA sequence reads TGTGCCAGCAGCCAGAAAGAGTCCTCCTACGAGCAGTACTTC.